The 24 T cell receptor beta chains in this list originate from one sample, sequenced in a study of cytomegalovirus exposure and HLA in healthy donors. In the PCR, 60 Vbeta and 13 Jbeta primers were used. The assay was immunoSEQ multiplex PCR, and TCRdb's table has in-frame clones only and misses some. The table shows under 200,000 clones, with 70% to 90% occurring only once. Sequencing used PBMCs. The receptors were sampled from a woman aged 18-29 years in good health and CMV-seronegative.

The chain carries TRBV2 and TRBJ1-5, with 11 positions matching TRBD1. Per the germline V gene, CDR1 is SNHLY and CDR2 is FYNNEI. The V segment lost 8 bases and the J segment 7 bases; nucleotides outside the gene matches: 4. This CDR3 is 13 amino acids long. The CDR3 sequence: CASRTGGLQPQHF. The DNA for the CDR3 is TGTGCCAGCCGGACAGGGGGCTTGCAGCCCCAGCATTTT.

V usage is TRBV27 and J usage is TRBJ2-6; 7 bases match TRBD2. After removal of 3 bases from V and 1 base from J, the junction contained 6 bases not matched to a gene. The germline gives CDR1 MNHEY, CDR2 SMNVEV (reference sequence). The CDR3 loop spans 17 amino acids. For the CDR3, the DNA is TGTGCCAGCAGTTTGGGGAGGGATATTTCTGGGGCCAACGTCCTGACTTTC. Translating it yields CASSLGRDISGANVLTF. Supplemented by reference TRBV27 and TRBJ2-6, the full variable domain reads EAQVTQNPRYLITVTGKKLTVTCSQNMNHEYMSWYRQDPGLGLRQIYYSMNVEVTDKGDVPEGYKVSRKEKRNFPLILESPSPNQTSLYFCASSLGRDISGANVLTFGAGSRLTVL.

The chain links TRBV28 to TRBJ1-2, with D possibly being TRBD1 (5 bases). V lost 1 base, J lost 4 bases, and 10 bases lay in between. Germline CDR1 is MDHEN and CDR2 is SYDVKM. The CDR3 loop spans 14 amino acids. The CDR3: CASSLLRGGYGYTF. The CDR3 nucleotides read TGTGCCAGCAGTTTATTGAGGGGAGGCTATGGCTACACCTTC.

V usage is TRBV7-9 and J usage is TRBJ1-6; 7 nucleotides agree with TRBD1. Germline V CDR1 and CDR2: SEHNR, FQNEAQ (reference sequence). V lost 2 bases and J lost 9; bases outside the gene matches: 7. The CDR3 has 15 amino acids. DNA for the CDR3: TGTGCCAGCAGCTTATACGACAGGGCGGGTTCACCCCTCCACTTT. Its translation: CASSLYDRAGSPLHF.

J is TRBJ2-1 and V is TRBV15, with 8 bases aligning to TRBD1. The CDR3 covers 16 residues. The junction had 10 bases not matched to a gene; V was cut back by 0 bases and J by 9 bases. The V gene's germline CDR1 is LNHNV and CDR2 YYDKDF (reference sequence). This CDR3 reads CATSREGQGARVEQFF. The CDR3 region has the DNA TGTGCCACCAGCAGAGAGGGCCAGGGGGCGCGGGTTGAGCAGTTCTTC.

CDR3 region: CASSIDRDYEQYF. The CDR3 DNA is TGTGCCAGTAGTATAGACAGGGACTACGAGCAGTACTTC. J is TRBJ2-7 and V is TRBV19; TRBD1 might be the D (5 bases). The ends were cut back, 0 bases at V and 3 bases at J, with 6 bases in the middle. The CDR3 is 13 amino acids. Germline V gene lookup returns CDR1 LNHDA and CDR2 SQIVND (reference sequence). Using reference TRBV19 and TRBJ2-7 for the parts outside the CDR3, the full variable domain is DGGITQSPKYLFRKEGQNVTLSCEQNLNHDAMYWYRQDPGQGLRLIYYSQIVNDFQKGDIAEGYSVSREKKESFPLTVTSAQKNPTAFYLCASSIDRDYEQYFGPGTRLTVT.

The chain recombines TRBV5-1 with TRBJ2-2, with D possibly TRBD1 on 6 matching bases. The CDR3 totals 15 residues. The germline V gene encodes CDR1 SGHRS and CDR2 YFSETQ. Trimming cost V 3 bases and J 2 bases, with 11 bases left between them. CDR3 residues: CASSSKTGNTGELFF. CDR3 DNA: TGCGCCAGCAGCTCCAAGACAGGAAACACCGGGGAGCTGTTTTTT.

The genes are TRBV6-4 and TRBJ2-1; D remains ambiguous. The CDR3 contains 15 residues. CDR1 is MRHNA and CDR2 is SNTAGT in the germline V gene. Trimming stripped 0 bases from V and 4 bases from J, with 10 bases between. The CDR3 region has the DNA TGTGCCAGCAGTGACTCCCACGGCAGGTACAATGAGCAGTTCTTC. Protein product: CASSDSHGRYNEQFF.

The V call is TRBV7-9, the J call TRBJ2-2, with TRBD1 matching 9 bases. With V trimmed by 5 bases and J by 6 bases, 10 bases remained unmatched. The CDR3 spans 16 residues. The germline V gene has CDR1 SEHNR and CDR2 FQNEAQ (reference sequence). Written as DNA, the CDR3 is TGTGCCAGCAGCCGACCGGGACAGGGTGCATCCGGGGAGCTGTTTTTT. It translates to CASSRPGQGASGELFF.

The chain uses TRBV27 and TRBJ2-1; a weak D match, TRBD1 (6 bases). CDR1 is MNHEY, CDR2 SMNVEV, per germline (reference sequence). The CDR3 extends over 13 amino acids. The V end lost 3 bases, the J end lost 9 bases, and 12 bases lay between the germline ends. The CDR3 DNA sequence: TGTGCCAGCAGTTTTGGACAGATCGCTGAGCAGTTCTTC. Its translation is CASSFGQIAEQFF.

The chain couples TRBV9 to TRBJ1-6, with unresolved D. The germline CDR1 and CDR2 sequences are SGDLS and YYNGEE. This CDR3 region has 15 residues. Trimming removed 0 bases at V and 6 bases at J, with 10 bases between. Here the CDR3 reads CASSVGLEANSPLHF. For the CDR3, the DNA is TGTGCCAGCAGCGTAGGCCTCGAGGCTAATTCACCCCTCCACTTT.

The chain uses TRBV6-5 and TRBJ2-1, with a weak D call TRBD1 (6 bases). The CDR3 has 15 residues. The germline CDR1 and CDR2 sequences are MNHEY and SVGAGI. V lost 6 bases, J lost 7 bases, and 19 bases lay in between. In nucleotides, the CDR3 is TGTGCCAGCAGCCCAGACAGGAACCTTATGAATGAGCAGTTCTTC. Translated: CASSPDRNLMNEQFF.

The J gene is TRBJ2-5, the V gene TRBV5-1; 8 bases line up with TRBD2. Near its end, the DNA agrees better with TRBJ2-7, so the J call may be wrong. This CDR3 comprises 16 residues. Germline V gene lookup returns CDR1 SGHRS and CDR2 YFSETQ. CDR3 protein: CASSLGAGALTYEQYF. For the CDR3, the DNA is TGCGCCAGCAGCTTGGGAGCGGGGGCCCTTACCTACGAGCAGTACTTC.

CDR3 protein: CASSDSGGYGYTF. The CDR3 region has the DNA TGTGCCAGCAGCGATTCAGGGGGCTATGGCTACACCTTC. The chain uses TRBV28 and TRBJ1-2, with 7 bases lining up with TRBD1. The CDR3 sequence is 13 residues long. Looked up from germline, CDR1 is MDHEN and CDR2 is SYDVKM. Trimming took 6 bases from V and 4 from J; bases not matched to a gene: 5.

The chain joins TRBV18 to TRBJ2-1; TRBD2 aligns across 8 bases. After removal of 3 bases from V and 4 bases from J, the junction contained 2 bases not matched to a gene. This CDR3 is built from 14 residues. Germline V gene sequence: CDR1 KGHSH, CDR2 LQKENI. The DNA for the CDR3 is TGTGCCAGCTCACCGCCTAGCGGGTACAATGAGCAGTTCTTC. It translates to CASSPPSGYNEQFF.

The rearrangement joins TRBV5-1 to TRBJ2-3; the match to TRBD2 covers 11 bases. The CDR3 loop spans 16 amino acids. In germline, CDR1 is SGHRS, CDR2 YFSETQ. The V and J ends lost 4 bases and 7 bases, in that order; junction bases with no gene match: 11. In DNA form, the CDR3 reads TGCGCCAGCAGCGACTTAGCGGGAGGGCCGTCATATACGCAGTATTTT. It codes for CASSDLAGGPSYTQYF.

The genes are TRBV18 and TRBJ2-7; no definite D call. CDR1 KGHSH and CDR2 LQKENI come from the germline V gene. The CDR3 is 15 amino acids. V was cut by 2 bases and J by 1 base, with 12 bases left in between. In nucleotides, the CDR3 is TGTGCCAGCTCACCAGAGTTTTTGGAGTCCTACGAGCAGTACTTC. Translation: CASSPEFLESYEQYF.

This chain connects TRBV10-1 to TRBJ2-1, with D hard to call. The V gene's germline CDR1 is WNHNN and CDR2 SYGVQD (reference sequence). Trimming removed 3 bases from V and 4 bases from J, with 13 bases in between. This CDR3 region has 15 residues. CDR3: CASSEVAGDYNEQFF. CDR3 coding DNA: TGCGCCAGCAGTGAAGTAGCTGGAGATTACAATGAGCAGTTCTTC.

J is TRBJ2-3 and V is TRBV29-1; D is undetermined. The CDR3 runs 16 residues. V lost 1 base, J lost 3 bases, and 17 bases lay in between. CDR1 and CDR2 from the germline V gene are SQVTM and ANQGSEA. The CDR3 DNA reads TGCAGCGTTGAAGGGTCGGAGAGGTCGAGGACAGATACGCAGTATTTT. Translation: CSVEGSERSRTDTQYF.

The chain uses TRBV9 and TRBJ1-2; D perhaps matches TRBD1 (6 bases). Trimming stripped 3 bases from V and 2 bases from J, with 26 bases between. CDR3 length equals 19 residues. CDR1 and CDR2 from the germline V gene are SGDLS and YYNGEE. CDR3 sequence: CASSARGGGFKGENYGYTF. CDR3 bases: TGTGCCAGCAGCGCCCGAGGGGGGGGCTTCAAGGGGGAAAACTATGGCTACACCTTC.

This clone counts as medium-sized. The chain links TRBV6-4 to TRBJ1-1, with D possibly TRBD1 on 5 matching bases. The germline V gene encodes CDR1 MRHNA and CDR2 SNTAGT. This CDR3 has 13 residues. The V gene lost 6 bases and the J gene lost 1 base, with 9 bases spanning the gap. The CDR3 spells CASRGRENTEAFF. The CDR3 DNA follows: TGTGCCAGCAGGGGCAGGGAGAACACTGAAGCTTTCTTT.

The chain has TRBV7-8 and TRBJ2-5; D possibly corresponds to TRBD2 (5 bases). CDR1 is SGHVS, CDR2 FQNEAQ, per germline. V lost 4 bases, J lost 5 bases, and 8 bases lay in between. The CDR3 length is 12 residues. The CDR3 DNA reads TGTGCCAGCAGCTCGGACTGGGAGACCCAGTACTTC. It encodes CASSSDWETQYF. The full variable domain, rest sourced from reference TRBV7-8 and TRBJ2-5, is GAGVSQSPRYKVAKRGQDVALRCDPISGHVSLFWYQQALGQGPEFLTYFQNEAQLDKSGLPSDRFFAERPEGSVSTLKIQRTQQEDSAVYLCASSSDWETQYFGPGTRLLVL.

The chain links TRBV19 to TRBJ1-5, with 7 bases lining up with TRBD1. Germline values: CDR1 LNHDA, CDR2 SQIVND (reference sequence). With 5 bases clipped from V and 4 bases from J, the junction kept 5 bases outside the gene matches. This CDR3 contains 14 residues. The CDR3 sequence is CASSFQGVNQPQHF. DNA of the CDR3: TGTGCCAGTAGTTTCCAGGGGGTAAATCAGCCCCAGCATTTT.

The CDR3 loop is CASSRDNLYTEAFF. The DNA of the CDR3 is TGCGCCAGCAGCCGGGACAACCTGTACACTGAAGCTTTCTTT. The chain links TRBV5-1 to TRBJ1-1; a possible D gene is TRBD1 (6 bases). V dropped 4 bases and J dropped 3 bases, with 13 bases sitting between them. The CDR3 has 14 amino acids. Germline-derived CDR1 and CDR2 are SGHRS and YFSETQ.